This TCR beta chain was captured by sequencing in a study of cytomegalovirus exposure and HLA in healthy donors. Study results and limitations: Many donors carried some public TCRs, although rarity characterized most TCR sequences. Several top significant clusters appeared, in a later analysis, to be linked to common viral pathogens.

Use of 60 Vbeta and 13 Jbeta primers characterized the PCR. This table comes from immunoSEQ multiplex PCR, and its TCRdb copy is limited to in-frame clones, with some not included. The table has nearly 110,000 clones, about 84% seen once. Points on this clone: Its antigen remains unidentified.

CDR3 length: 21 residues. The ends were cut back, 3 bases at V and 1 base at J, with 27 bases in the middle. The germline V gene encodes CDR1 WNHNN and CDR2 SYGVQD (reference sequence). There were likely unrecorded immune exposures, though donors were nominally healthy when sampled. The origin of this receptor is a man younger than 45 in good health and CMV-seronegative. The chain carries TRBV10-1 and TRBJ2-2; a weak D match, TRBD2 (6 bases). The sample consisted of PBMCs. The CDR3 loop is CASSDGRVRQRVRRNTGELFF. The CDR3 region has the DNA TGCGCCAGCAGTGACGGCAGGGTCCGACAGCGGGTGCGGCGGAACACCGGGGAGCTGTTTTTT.